A selection of T cell receptor beta chains follows, all from one sample in a study of blood T cell repertoires in COVID-19. Measured with immunoSEQ multiplex PCR; TCRdb has only the in-frame clones, and not every one. The data show approximately 210,000 clones, approximately 78% seen once. Sequencing was performed on peripheral blood. The source of these receptors is a middle-aged woman with acute or convalescent COVID-19. Both conserved end residues are part of each CDR3. A D gene is named only where the DNA matches it firmly. Not all rows give a size; the values are once, few, many and, for expanded clones, a class.

cdr3_nt cdr3_aa v_call d_call clone_size j_call
TGTGCCAGTAGTATTGAGGATCACCAGCCCCAGCATTTT CASSIEDHQPQHF TRBV19 - - TRBJ1-5
TGCAGCGTTGTTAAGGGGTTGGAGCAGTTCTTC CSVVKGLEQFF TRBV29-1 - - TRBJ2-1
TGCAGTGCTAGTTTGGGACTAGCGGGGGCCCTGAGCTCCTACAATGAGCAGTTCTTC CSASLGLAGALSSYNEQFF TRBV20-1 TRBD2 - TRBJ2-1
TGTGCCACCAGCCGGGTTGCTAGCAATCAGCCCCAGCATTTT CATSRVASNQPQHF TRBV6-5 - once TRBJ1-5
TGTGCCAGCAGCTTTCAGGGGGTCTATGGCTACACCTTC CASSFQGVYGYTF TRBV7-9 TRBD1 - TRBJ1-2
TGTGCCAGCAGCTCAGGGGCCCTTCCGAACAATGAGCAGTTCTTC CASSSGALPNNEQFF TRBV27 - - TRBJ2-1
TGTGCCACCAGTGAAACAGGGGCTGGGGCCAACGTCCTGACTTTC CATSETGAGANVLTF TRBV24-1 TRBD1 - TRBJ2-6
TGTGCCAGCAGCGAGTCACTCGGGGGGTCCGAGCAGTACTTC CASSESLGGSEQYF TRBV7-2 TRBD2 - TRBJ2-7
TGTGCCAGCAGCCAAGCTGGGACTACAGCCTACGAGCAGTACTTC CASSQAGTTAYEQYF TRBV3-1/TRBV3-2 TRBD2 few TRBJ2-7
TGTGCCATCAGTGCAGGGGCTGGGGCCAACGTCCTGACTTTC CAISAGAGANVLTF TRBV10-3 - - TRBJ2-6
TGTGCCAGCAGCTTGGGACAGTCCATCTATGGCTACACCTTC CASSLGQSIYGYTF TRBV5-5 - once TRBJ1-2
TGTGCCAGTAGTCCCCAGGGGCCAAGCCGCAATCAGCCCCAGCATTTT CASSPQGPSRNQPQHF TRBV19 - once TRBJ1-5
TGTGCCACCAGCGGGGAGCGGGACTACACCGGGGAGCTGTTTTTT CATSGERDYTGELFF TRBV15 TRBD2 - TRBJ2-2
TGTGCCAGCAGCCCCACAGGGGGATGGACTGAAGCTTTCTTT CASSPTGGWTEAFF TRBV7-3 TRBD1 - TRBJ1-1
TGCGCCAGCAGCCCTCACAGGGCACCTAAGGAGACCCAGTACTTC CASSPHRAPKETQYF TRBV5-1 - - TRBJ2-5
TGCGCCAGCAGCTTGGACGGACAGGGCACTGAAGCTTTCTTT CASSLDGQGTEAFF TRBV5-1 TRBD1 - TRBJ1-1
TGCGCCAGCAGCTTGGACTCAGGCCTAGCGGGTGGTGATACGCAGTATTTT CASSLDSGLAGGDTQYF TRBV5-1 TRBD2 few TRBJ2-3
TGCGCCAGCAGCTCAGGACAGGGGGCCCAAGAGACCCAGTACTTC CASSSGQGAQETQYF TRBV5-1 TRBD1 - TRBJ2-5
TGTGCCAGCAGCAACCCCAGGGGGCTCAGGACTAGCGGGGGGCCCGAAGGAGCCTACAATGAGCAGTTCTTC CASSNPRGLRTSGGPEGAYNEQFF TRBV7-9 TRBD2 - TRBJ2-1
TGTGCCAGTAGTCCCTTACCAGGGAGGGTGAACACTGAAGCTTTCTTT CASSPLPGRVNTEAFF TRBV19 - - TRBJ1-1
TGTGCCAGCTCACCTTACAGGGGGCTTGACTACGAGCAGTACTTC CASSPYRGLDYEQYF TRBV18 TRBD1 few TRBJ2-7
TGCAGCGTTGAAGACGTTACGGGGAGCTCCTACAATGAGCAGTTCTTC CSVEDVTGSSYNEQFF TRBV29-1 - - TRBJ2-1
TGTGCCACCAGCGCCCCTTTTGGCGGAACCACAGATACGCAGTATTTT CATSAPFGGTTDTQYF TRBV24-1 - - TRBJ2-3
TGTGCCAGCAGCTCTGGACTAGCGGGAGACGGAGATACGCAGTATTTT CASSSGLAGDGDTQYF TRBV7-9 TRBD2 - TRBJ2-3
TGTGCCAGCAGTTTATCTGTCCCGGGAGTCTATAATTCACCCCTCCACTTT CASSLSVPGVYNSPLHF TRBV27 - - TRBJ1-6
TGTGCCAGCAGCGACAGGGAAAGCTATGGCTACACCTTC CASSDRESYGYTF TRBV6-6 TRBD1 once TRBJ1-2
TGTGCCAGTAGTATCGCAGGGGCAGGCAACGAGCAGTACTTC CASSIAGAGNEQYF TRBV19 - - TRBJ2-7
TGCGCCAGCAGCCCGACAGGGGGTAGTAGCGGCTACACCTTC CASSPTGGSSGYTF TRBV5-1 TRBD1 once TRBJ1-2
TGTGCCAGCAGTACCTTCGGGGGTGAAGCTTTCTTT CASSTFGGEAFF TRBV6-2/TRBV6-3 - - TRBJ1-1
TGTGCCAGCAGCTTAGGTACAGGGGGCGCCTCCTACGAGCAGTACTTC CASSLGTGGASYEQYF TRBV11-2 TRBD1 - TRBJ2-7
TGCGCCAGCAGCTTGGCCTGCGAGCAGTACTTC CASSLACEQYF TRBV5-1 - - TRBJ2-7
TGCAGCGTAAGGACAGGGGCGAACACCGGGGAGCTGTTTTTT CSVRTGANTGELFF TRBV29-1 TRBD1 - TRBJ2-2
TGTGCCAGCAGCTTAGGGCAGGGGTGGCGCACAGATACGCAGTATTTT CASSLGQGWRTDTQYF TRBV7-2 - - TRBJ2-3
TGTGCCAGCAGCGAGGGGAGGGGCACTGAAGCTTTCTTT CASSEGRGTEAFF TRBV3-1/TRBV3-2 - once TRBJ1-1
TGTGCCACCAGCGTACAGCGGGGAGCCTACGAGCAGTACTTC CATSVQRGAYEQYF TRBV15 TRBD2 - TRBJ2-7
TGCAGTGCTACCGACAGCACTGAAGCTTTCTTT CSATDSTEAFF TRBV20-1 - - TRBJ1-1
TGTGCCAGCAGCTTGCTGGGCGCTGAAGCTTTCTTT CASSLLGAEAFF TRBV5-5 - - TRBJ1-1
TGTGCCAGTAGCGACAGGTCGTTCGGCTACACCTTC CASSDRSFGYTF TRBV19 - - TRBJ1-2
TGTGCCACCCGGGACAGGGGACGAGATGAAAAACTGTTTTTT CATRDRGRDEKLFF TRBV19 TRBD1 - TRBJ1-4
TGTGCCAGCAGTGTGGGAGGTCTTGGAATGAACACTGAAGCTTTCTTT CASSVGGLGMNTEAFF TRBV6-4 - - TRBJ1-1
TGTGCCAGCAGCCAAAAATCCCTCAACATTCAGTACTTC CASSQKSLNIQYF TRBV14 - - TRBJ2-4
TGTGCCAGCAGCCAAGTTCGACAGCCTAATTCACCCCTCCACTTT CASSQVRQPNSPLHF TRBV14 - - TRBJ1-6
TGTGCCAGCAGTCTCCAGGGAGGACCCGGGGAGCTGTTTTTT CASSLQGGPGELFF TRBV2 - - TRBJ2-2
TGTGCCAGTAGTATTGGGGGGATGGCTGGGGAGCTGTTTTTT CASSIGGMAGELFF TRBV19 - - TRBJ2-2
TGTGCCAGCTCAAACCCGGACAGCTTCCTCTCTGGGGCCAACGTCCTGACTTTC CASSNPDSFLSGANVLTF TRBV18 - - TRBJ2-6
TGTGCCAGCACGACTAGCGGGGGGTACGAGCAGTACTTC CASTTSGGYEQYF TRBV7-2 TRBD2 - TRBJ2-7
TGTGCCAGCAGCGTAGGCGGGTCCTACGAGCAGTACTTC CASSVGGSYEQYF TRBV9 - - TRBJ2-7
TGTGCCAGCAGTTTGCCGGGGGGGCCCGGTTTCTTT CASSLPGGPGFF TRBV12-3/TRBV12-4 - - TRBJ1-1
TGCGCCAGCAAGGGCGCCAGGGGAGAGACCCAGTACTTC CASKGARGETQYF TRBV5-1 - - TRBJ2-5
TGTGCCAGCAGCTCCAGGGGCCCCTACGAGCAGTACTTC CASSSRGPYEQYF TRBV5-6 - few TRBJ2-7
TGTGCCAGCAGCGTCAGTAGTGGGAGGAATGAGCAGTTCTTC CASSVSSGRNEQFF TRBV9 - - TRBJ2-1